This TCR beta chain was retrieved from a study of OX40 agonist ivuxolimab in advanced cancers. Looking at the study overall: Participants averaged approximately 60 years of age (range about 23 to 79) and were roughly 83% male. Study observations and caveats: Low levels of normalized T-cell clonal expansion also appeared in some nonresponders. Clonal expansion was seen in CD4+ and CD8+ blood T cells by week 6 at 0.1 to 3.0 mg/kg.

As to this clone: The antigen is not known.

This CDR3 is 15 amino acids long. Trimming removed 3 bases from V and 1 base from J, with 14 bases in between. Germline lookup yields CDR1 SGDLS and CDR2 YYNGEE. Produced via immunoSEQ multiplex PCR; TCRdb's table is partial and in-frame only. The sample carries tens of thousands of clones, roughly 93% recorded once. This specimen was CD4+ or CD8+ T cells sorted from blood, taken in a trial of the OX40 agonist ivuxolimab. The sequence was obtained from an adult with an advanced solid tumor such as melanoma, head and neck, liver or kidney cancer. The V gene is TRBV9, the J gene TRBJ2-7, with D perhaps matching TRBD1 (6 bases). CDR3 sequence (DNA): TGTGCCAGCAGCGCCCATGTCGACAGGTCCTACGAGCAGTACTTC. Translation gives CASSAHVDRSYEQYF.